This TCR beta chain was captured by sequencing in a study of cytomegalovirus exposure and HLA in healthy donors. V trimming: 9 bases; J trimming: 1 base; junction bases outside the gene matches: 3. CDR1 is ENHRY and CDR2 is SYGVKD in the germline V gene. The CDR3 sequence is 13 residues long. This PCR relied on a set of 60 Vbeta primers and 13 Jbeta primers. Repertoires were generated with immunoSEQ multiplex PCR, while TCRdb's copy carries only in-frame clones and drops some. The sample includes some 150,000 clones, over 60% of them seen just once. This clone was seen only once. Source material: PBMCs. The chain uses TRBV10-3 and TRBJ2-1; the match to TRBD1 covers 7 bases. The receptor was derived from a female donor in good health and CMV-seronegative. The CDR3 here is CAMGQPSYNEQFF. For the CDR3, the DNA is TGTGCCATGGGACAGCCGTCCTACAATGAGCAGTTCTTC.